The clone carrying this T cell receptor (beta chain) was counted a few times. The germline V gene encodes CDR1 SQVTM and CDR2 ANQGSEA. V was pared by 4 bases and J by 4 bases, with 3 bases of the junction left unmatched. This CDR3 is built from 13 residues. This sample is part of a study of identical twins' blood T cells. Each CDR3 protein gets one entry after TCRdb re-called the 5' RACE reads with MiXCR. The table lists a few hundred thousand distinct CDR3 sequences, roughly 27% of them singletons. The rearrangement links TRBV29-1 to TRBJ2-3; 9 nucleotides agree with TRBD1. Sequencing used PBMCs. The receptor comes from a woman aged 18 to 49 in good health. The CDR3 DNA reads TGCAGCGTTGGACAGGGGGTCTCAGATACGCAGTATTTT. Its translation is CSVGQGVSDTQYF.